Listed below are T cell receptor beta chains from one sample, sequenced in a study of blood T cell repertoires in COVID-19. Clones were sequenced by immunoSEQ multiplex PCR, and TCRdb holds only the in-frame ones, with some missing. The sample lists some 50,000 clones, 70% to 90% occurring once. Source material: peripheral blood. Every receptor here comes from a human donor in a cohort sampled during active COVID-19. The donor label of this sample is uncertain. Both conserved end residues are part of each CDR3. A D gene is named only where the DNA matches it firmly. Clone size is given for some rows only: seen once, a few or many times, or a class if the clone is expanded.

d_call: TRBD1
v_call: TRBV15
clone_size: .
j_call: TRBJ1-2
cdr3_aa: CATSRETGTAEGYTF
cdr3_nt: TGTGCCACCAGCAGGGAAACCGGGACAGCTGAGGGCTACACCTTC

d_call: .
v_call: TRBV2
clone_size: .
j_call: TRBJ2-6
cdr3_aa: CASSEEGISGANVLTF
cdr3_nt: TGTGCCAGCAGTGAAGAGGGGATCTCTGGGGCCAACGTCCTGACTTTC

d_call: .
v_call: TRBV3-1/TRBV3-2
clone_size: .
j_call: TRBJ2-3
cdr3_aa: CASSQAIIYQGDTQYF
cdr3_nt: TGTGCCAGCAGCCAGGCAATAATTTACCAGGGGGATACGCAGTATTTT

d_call: .
v_call: TRBV7-9
clone_size: .
j_call: TRBJ2-1
cdr3_aa: CASSLLATRWAYNEQFF
cdr3_nt: TGTGCCAGCAGCTTACTAGCGACAAGGTGGGCCTACAATGAGCAGTTCTTC

d_call: TRBD2
v_call: TRBV7-2
clone_size: once
j_call: TRBJ2-7
cdr3_aa: CASSLLAGGTTYEQYF
cdr3_nt: TGTGCCAGCAGCTTATTAGCGGGGGGCACTACCTACGAGCAGTACTTC

d_call: TRBD1
v_call: TRBV6-5
clone_size: .
j_call: TRBJ1-2
cdr3_aa: CASSRRQGYNYGYTF
cdr3_nt: TGTGCCAGCAGTCGGAGACAGGGGTATAACTATGGCTACACCTTC

d_call: TRBD1
v_call: TRBV7-9
clone_size: .
j_call: TRBJ1-1
cdr3_aa: CASSLGQGAMNTEAFF
cdr3_nt: TGTGCCAGCAGCTTGGGGCAGGGGGCCATGAACACTGAAGCTTTCTTT

d_call: .
v_call: TRBV18
clone_size: .
j_call: TRBJ1-2
cdr3_aa: CASSPVQGWYGYTF
cdr3_nt: TGTGCCAGCTCACCAGTACAGGGATGGTATGGCTACACCTTC

d_call: .
v_call: TRBV2
clone_size: .
j_call: TRBJ1-1
cdr3_aa: CASSVTGSPVGAFF
cdr3_nt: TGTGCCAGCAGTGTGACGGGATCGCCTGTTGGGGCTTTCTTT

d_call: TRBD1
v_call: TRBV6-2/TRBV6-3
clone_size: .
j_call: TRBJ1-2
cdr3_aa: CASSPEPDRATGYTF
cdr3_nt: TGTGCCAGCAGCCCCGAACCCGACAGGGCGACTGGCTACACCTTC

d_call: .
v_call: TRBV5-8
clone_size: .
j_call: TRBJ2-2
cdr3_aa: CASSPTLSGTGELFF
cdr3_nt: TGTGCCAGCAGCCCCACACTAAGTGGCACCGGGGAGCTGTTTTTT

d_call: TRBD1
v_call: TRBV6-5
clone_size: once
j_call: TRBJ1-5
cdr3_aa: CASRAGTGNQPQHF
cdr3_nt: TGTGCCAGCAGAGCAGGGACAGGCAATCAGCCCCAGCATTTT

d_call: TRBD2
v_call: TRBV4-2
clone_size: .
j_call: TRBJ2-7
cdr3_aa: CASSLSPGLAGSYEQYF
cdr3_nt: TGTGCCAGCAGCCTAAGCCCGGGACTAGCGGGGTCCTACGAGCAGTACTTC

d_call: .
v_call: TRBV30
clone_size: few
j_call: TRBJ1-6
cdr3_aa: CAWSVVSPDSPLHF
cdr3_nt: TGTGCCTGGAGTGTAGTCTCCCCGGATTCACCCCTCCACTTT

d_call: .
v_call: TRBV20-1
clone_size: .
j_call: TRBJ1-1
cdr3_aa: CSASGDIEAFF
cdr3_nt: TGCAGTGCTAGCGGGGACATTGAAGCTTTCTTT

d_call: TRBD2
v_call: TRBV29-1
clone_size: .
j_call: TRBJ2-5
cdr3_aa: CSVETLAGARETQYF
cdr3_nt: TGCAGCGTTGAGACCTTAGCGGGGGCAAGAGAGACCCAGTACTTC

d_call: .
v_call: TRBV30
clone_size: .
j_call: TRBJ2-3
cdr3_aa: CAWSVGFRGADTQYF
cdr3_nt: TGTGCCTGGAGTGTAGGTTTCAGGGGAGCAGATACGCAGTATTTT

d_call: .
v_call: TRBV27
clone_size: .
j_call: TRBJ1-1
cdr3_aa: CASSLLTNRVGTEAFF
cdr3_nt: TGTGCCAGCAGTTTATTAACCAACAGGGTGGGCACTGAAGCTTTCTTT

d_call: TRBD1
v_call: TRBV10-3
clone_size: .
j_call: TRBJ1-4
cdr3_aa: CATLPGTGVREKLFF
cdr3_nt: TGTGCCACCTTGCCTGGTACAGGGGTACGGGAAAAACTGTTTTTT

d_call: .
v_call: TRBV2
clone_size: .
j_call: TRBJ1-1
cdr3_aa: CASSELGVESMNTEAFF
cdr3_nt: TGTGCCAGCAGTGAACTGGGCGTTGAGAGCATGAACACTGAAGCTTTCTTT

d_call: .
v_call: TRBV15
clone_size: .
j_call: TRBJ1-1
cdr3_aa: CATSRDRGGGTEAFF
cdr3_nt: TGTGCCACCAGCAGAGATCGGGGAGGGGGCACTGAAGCTTTCTTT

d_call: .
v_call: TRBV27
clone_size: once
j_call: TRBJ1-2
cdr3_aa: CASSLYGQRSNYGYTF
cdr3_nt: TGTGCCAGCAGTTTATACGGACAGCGGAGTAACTATGGCTACACCTTC

d_call: .
v_call: TRBV5-4
clone_size: .
j_call: TRBJ2-7
cdr3_aa: CASSLNRRSYEQYF
cdr3_nt: TGTGCCAGCAGCTTGAACAGACGCTCCTACGAGCAGTACTTC

d_call: TRBD1
v_call: TRBV2
clone_size: .
j_call: TRBJ1-2
cdr3_aa: CASSYKQGYGYTF
cdr3_nt: TGTGCCAGCAGTTATAAACAGGGGTACGGCTACACCTTC

d_call: .
v_call: TRBV28
clone_size: .
j_call: TRBJ1-5
cdr3_aa: CASRAHRDGQPQHF
cdr3_nt: TGTGCCAGCAGGGCCCACAGGGATGGTCAGCCCCAGCATTTT

d_call: .
v_call: TRBV10-3
clone_size: .
j_call: TRBJ2-1
cdr3_aa: CAISESPQGTSYNEQFF
cdr3_nt: TGTGCCATCAGTGAGTCCCCACAGGGGACTTCCTACAATGAGCAGTTCTTC

d_call: TRBD1
v_call: TRBV5-4
clone_size: .
j_call: TRBJ2-7
cdr3_aa: CASSHMTGDWHIEQYF
cdr3_nt: TGTGCCAGCAGCCACATGACAGGGGACTGGCATATCGAGCAGTACTTC

d_call: .
v_call: TRBV2
clone_size: .
j_call: TRBJ1-1
cdr3_aa: CASSEQENTEAFF
cdr3_nt: TGTGCCAGCAGTGAGCAGGAGAACACTGAAGCTTTCTTT

d_call: .
v_call: TRBV14
clone_size: .
j_call: TRBJ2-1
cdr3_aa: CASSRANEQFF
cdr3_nt: TGTGCCAGCAGCCGCGCCAATGAGCAGTTCTTC

d_call: .
v_call: TRBV9
clone_size: once
j_call: TRBJ2-1
cdr3_aa: CASSVELAVNEQFF
cdr3_nt: TGTGCCAGCAGCGTTGAACTAGCCGTCAATGAGCAGTTCTTC

d_call: .
v_call: TRBV7-8
clone_size: .
j_call: TRBJ2-7
cdr3_aa: CASSSQLSSYEQYF
cdr3_nt: TGTGCCAGCAGCTCCCAACTGAGCTCCTACGAGCAGTACTTC

d_call: TRBD1
v_call: TRBV24-1
clone_size: once
j_call: TRBJ2-1
cdr3_aa: CATSEGGRYNEQFF
cdr3_nt: TGTGCCACCAGTGAAGGGGGCCGGTACAATGAGCAGTTCTTC

d_call: .
v_call: TRBV5-1
clone_size: .
j_call: TRBJ2-3
cdr3_aa: CASSLQGDTQYF
cdr3_nt: TGCGCCAGCAGCTTGCAGGGAGATACGCAGTATTTT

d_call: TRBD2
v_call: TRBV3-1/TRBV3-2
clone_size: .
j_call: TRBJ2-1
cdr3_aa: CASSHFRRGGEGEQFF
cdr3_nt: TGTGCCAGCAGCCATTTCCGGCGGGGGGGCGAGGGTGAGCAGTTCTTC

d_call: .
v_call: TRBV30
clone_size: .
j_call: TRBJ2-5
cdr3_aa: CAWGVTGGSWRETQYF
cdr3_nt: TGTGCCTGGGGAGTAACGGGGGGCAGTTGGCGAGAGACCCAGTACTTC

d_call: TRBD2
v_call: TRBV6-5
clone_size: .
j_call: TRBJ2-7
cdr3_aa: CASAGGTYEQYF
cdr3_nt: TGTGCCAGCGCGGGGGGAACCTACGAGCAGTACTTC

d_call: TRBD1
v_call: TRBV2
clone_size: .
j_call: TRBJ2-7
cdr3_aa: CASSDSGTGASYEQYF
cdr3_nt: TGTGCCAGCAGTGATTCCGGGACAGGGGCCTCCTACGAGCAGTACTTC

d_call: .
v_call: TRBV29-1
clone_size: .
j_call: TRBJ1-5
cdr3_aa: CSVGSKGGNQPQHF
cdr3_nt: TGCAGCGTTGGATCCAAAGGGGGCAATCAGCCCCAGCATTTT

d_call: TRBD2
v_call: TRBV6-4
clone_size: few
j_call: TRBJ2-5
cdr3_aa: CASPTPKTSACQETQYF
cdr3_nt: TGTGCCAGCCCGACCCCTAAGACTAGCGCATGCCAAGAGACCCAGTACTTC

d_call: .
v_call: TRBV6-6
clone_size: .
j_call: TRBJ1-2
cdr3_aa: CASSSRGSLSGYTF
cdr3_nt: TGTGCCAGCAGTTCTCGGGGGAGTCTCTCGGGCTACACCTTC

d_call: TRBD2
v_call: TRBV28
clone_size: .
j_call: TRBJ2-5
cdr3_aa: CASSAGLAGSRGETQYF
cdr3_nt: TGTGCCAGCAGTGCGGGACTAGCGGGGAGTAGGGGGGAGACCCAGTACTTC

d_call: .
v_call: TRBV29-1
clone_size: .
j_call: TRBJ1-4
cdr3_aa: CSVSKGSGEKLFF
cdr3_nt: TGCAGCGTTAGTAAGGGGAGCGGGGAAAAACTGTTTTTT

d_call: .
v_call: TRBV29-1
clone_size: .
j_call: TRBJ2-5
cdr3_aa: CSVEDSGGTGETQYF
cdr3_nt: TGCAGCGTTGAGGACTCGGGGGGCACGGGAGAGACCCAGTACTTC

d_call: TRBD1
v_call: TRBV29-1
clone_size: medium-sized
j_call: TRBJ1-1
cdr3_aa: CSVPTGVNTEAFF
cdr3_nt: TGCAGCGTTCCGACAGGGGTGAACACTGAAGCTTTCTTT

d_call: .
v_call: TRBV30
clone_size: .
j_call: TRBJ1-6
cdr3_aa: CAWRTTGSPLHF
cdr3_nt: TGTGCCTGGAGGACGACAGGTTCACCCCTCCACTTT

d_call: .
v_call: TRBV24-1
clone_size: .
j_call: TRBJ2-6
cdr3_aa: CATSGGGGGPSGANVLTF
cdr3_nt: TGTGCCACCAGTGGAGGGGGCGGGGGGCCCTCTGGGGCCAACGTCCTGACTTTC

d_call: .
v_call: TRBV5-6
clone_size: .
j_call: TRBJ2-7
cdr3_aa: CASSLGGGLSSYEQYF
cdr3_nt: TGTGCCAGCAGCTTAGGCGGGGGCCTAAGCTCCTACGAGCAGTACTTC